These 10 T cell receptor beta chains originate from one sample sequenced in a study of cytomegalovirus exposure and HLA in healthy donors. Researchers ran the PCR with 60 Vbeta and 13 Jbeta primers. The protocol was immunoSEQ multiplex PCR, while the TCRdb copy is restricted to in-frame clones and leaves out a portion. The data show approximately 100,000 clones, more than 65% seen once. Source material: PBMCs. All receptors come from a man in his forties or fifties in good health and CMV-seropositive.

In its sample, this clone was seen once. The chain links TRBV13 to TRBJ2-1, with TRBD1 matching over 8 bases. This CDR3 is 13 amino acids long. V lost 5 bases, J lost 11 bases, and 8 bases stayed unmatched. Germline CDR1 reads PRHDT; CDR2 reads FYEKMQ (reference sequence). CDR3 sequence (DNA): TGTGCCAGCAGCGCGAGTAGGACAGGGAAGCAGTTCTTC. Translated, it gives CASSASRTGKQFF.

In DNA, the CDR3 is TGCGCCAGCAGCCATCCTCTAGCGGGGGCTCCCTACGAGCAGTACTTC. It translates to CASSHPLAGAPYEQYF. The chain has TRBV4-3 and TRBJ2-7; 10 nucleotides match TRBD2. This CDR3 spans 16 amino acids. Germline assignment: CDR1 LGHNA and CDR2 YSLEER. J gave up 2 bases and V 3 bases, and 7 bases lay outside the gene matches.

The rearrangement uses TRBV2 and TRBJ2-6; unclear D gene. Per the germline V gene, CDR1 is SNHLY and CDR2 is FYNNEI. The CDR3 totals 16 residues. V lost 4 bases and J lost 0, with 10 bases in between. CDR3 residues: CASSVNAHSGANVLTF. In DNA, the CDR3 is TGTGCCAGCAGTGTTAACGCGCACTCTGGGGCCAACGTCCTGACTTTC.

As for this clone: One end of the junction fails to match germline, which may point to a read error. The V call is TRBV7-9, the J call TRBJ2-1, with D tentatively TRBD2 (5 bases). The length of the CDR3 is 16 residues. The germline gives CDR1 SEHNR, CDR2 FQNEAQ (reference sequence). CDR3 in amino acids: CSSSSSVGFRSDEQFF. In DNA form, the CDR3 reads TGTTCCAGCAGCTCAAGTGTAGGGTTTCGTAGCGATGAGCAGTTCTTC.

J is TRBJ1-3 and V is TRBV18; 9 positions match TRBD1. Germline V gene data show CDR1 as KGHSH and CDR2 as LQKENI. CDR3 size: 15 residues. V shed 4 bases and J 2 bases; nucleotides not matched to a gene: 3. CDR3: CASSLGQGTGNTIYF. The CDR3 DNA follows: TGTGCCAGCTCACTTGGACAGGGGACTGGAAACACCATATATTTT.

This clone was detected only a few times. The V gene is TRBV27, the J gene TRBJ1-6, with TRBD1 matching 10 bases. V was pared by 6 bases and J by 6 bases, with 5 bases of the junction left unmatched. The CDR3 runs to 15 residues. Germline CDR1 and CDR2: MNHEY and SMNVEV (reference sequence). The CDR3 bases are TGTGCCAGCAGGACGGACAGGGGGAGTAATTCACCCCTCCACTTT. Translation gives CASRTDRGSNSPLHF.

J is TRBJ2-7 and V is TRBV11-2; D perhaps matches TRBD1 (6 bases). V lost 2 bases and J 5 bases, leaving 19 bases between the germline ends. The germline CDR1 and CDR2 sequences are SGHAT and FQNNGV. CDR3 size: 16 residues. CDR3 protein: CASSLFPFRTEDEQYF. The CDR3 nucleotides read TGTGCCAGCAGCTTATTCCCCTTTAGGACAGAGGACGAGCAGTACTTC.

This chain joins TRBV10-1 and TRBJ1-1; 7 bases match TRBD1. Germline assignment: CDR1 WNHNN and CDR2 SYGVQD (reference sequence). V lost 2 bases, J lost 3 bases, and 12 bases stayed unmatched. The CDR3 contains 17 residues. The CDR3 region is CASSELPRGRWDTEAFF. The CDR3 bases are TGCGCCAGCAGTGAGCTCCCAAGGGGGCGCTGGGACACTGAAGCTTTCTTT.

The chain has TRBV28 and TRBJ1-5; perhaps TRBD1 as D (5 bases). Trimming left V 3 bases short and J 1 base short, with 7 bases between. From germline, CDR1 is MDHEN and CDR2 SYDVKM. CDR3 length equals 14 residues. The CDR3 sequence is CASSFAGSNQPQHF. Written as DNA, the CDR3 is TGTGCCAGCAGTTTCGCAGGGAGCAATCAGCCCCAGCATTTT.

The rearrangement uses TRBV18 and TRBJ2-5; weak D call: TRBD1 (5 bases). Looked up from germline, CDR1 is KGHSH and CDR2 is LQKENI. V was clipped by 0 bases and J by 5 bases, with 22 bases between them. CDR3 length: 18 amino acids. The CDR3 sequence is CASSPPIQGSPKGETQYF. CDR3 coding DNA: TGTGCCAGCTCACCACCCATTCAGGGAAGCCCGAAGGGGGAGACCCAGTACTTC.